These 17 T cell receptor beta chains share one sample of origin, sequenced in a study of cytomegalovirus exposure and HLA in healthy donors. In the PCR, 60 Vbeta and 13 Jbeta primers were used. Clones were sequenced by immunoSEQ multiplex PCR, and TCRdb holds only the in-frame ones, with some missing. Of approximately 100,000 clones listed, about 77% are singletons. Sequencing input: PBMCs. Source of these receptors: a woman aged 18-30 years in good health and CMV-seropositive.

This sequence joins TRBV30 and TRBJ2-3; perhaps TRBD2 as D (5 bases). With 5 bases removed from V and 0 bases from J, the gap between germline ends came to 12 bases. This CDR3 spans 14 amino acids. CDR1 GTSNPN and CDR2 SVGIG come from the germline V gene (reference sequence). CDR3 DNA: TGTGCCTGGGGCCCGGGGAGTAGCACAGATACGCAGTATTTT. This gives the protein CAWGPGSSTDTQYF.

The chain carries TRBV6-5 and TRBJ1-1, with 9 bases fitting TRBD1. Trimming at V came to 1 base and at J to 8 bases, leaving 5 bases not matched to a gene. Per germline, CDR1 MNHEY and CDR2 SVGAGI. The length of the CDR3 is 14 residues. Written as DNA, the CDR3 is TGTGCCAGCAGTTACTTTACCGGACAGGGGGAAGCTTTCTTT. Protein sequence: CASSYFTGQGEAFF.

The chain has TRBV4-2 and TRBJ1-5, with D unclear. Per germline, CDR1 LGHNA and CDR2 YNFKEQ. With 1 base removed from V and 3 bases from J, the gap between germline ends came to 10 bases. The CDR3 runs to 15 residues. The CDR3 loop is CASSQVEGFNQPQHF. The CDR3 DNA reads as TGTGCCAGCAGCCAAGTAGAGGGCTTCAATCAGCCCCAGCATTTT.

The chain employs TRBV11-2 and TRBJ1-4; TRBD1 is a possible D gene (5 bases). The V end lost 0 bases, the J end lost 7 bases, and 12 bases lay between the germline ends. CDR3 length: 15 residues. Germline V gene sequence: CDR1 SGHAT, CDR2 FQNNGV. Written as DNA, the CDR3 is TGTGCCAGCAGCTTAGACAGGGAGGCAGGTGAAAAACTGTTTTTT. Translation: CASSLDREAGEKLFF.

The rearrangement joins TRBV2 to TRBJ1-1; D not certain. The CDR3 loop spans 13 amino acids. Germline assignment: CDR1 SNHLY and CDR2 FYNNEI. V was trimmed by 7 bases and J by 1 base, leaving 10 bases between them. For the CDR3, the DNA is TGTGCCAGCAATGTCAGATCGAACACTGAAGCTTTCTTT. Encoded protein: CASNVRSNTEAFF.

This chain uses TRBV19 with TRBJ2-2; 8 bases fit TRBD1. The trim removed 0 bases at V and 11 bases at J, leaving 8 bases unmatched. CDR3 length: 15 amino acids. Germline V gene data show CDR1 as LNHDA and CDR2 as SQIVND (reference sequence). The CDR3 DNA is TGTGCCAGTAGTATAGATCCAGGGACAGGCTTCGAGCTGTTTTTT. Translated: CASSIDPGTGFELFF. The full variable domain, with the rest looked up from reference TRBV19 and TRBJ2-2, is DGGITQSPKYLFRKEGQNVTLSCEQNLNHDAMYWYRQDPGQGLRLIYYSQIVNDFQKGDIAEGYSVSREKKESFPLTVTSAQKNPTAFYLCASSIDPGTGFELFFGEGSRLTVL.

This chain links TRBV6-6 with TRBJ2-2, with 9 bases fitting TRBD1. Germline-derived CDR1 and CDR2 are MNHNY and SVGAGI (reference sequence). V dropped 6 bases and J dropped 4; count of bases not matched to a gene: 6. The CDR3 is made up of 15 amino acids. The CDR3 coding sequence is TGTGCCAGCAGCAGAACGGGACAGGGCACCGGGGAGCTGTTTTTT. Its protein is CASSRTGQGTGELFF.

The rearrangement uses TRBV6-6 and TRBJ2-7, with D possibly TRBD2 on 6 matching bases. There are 12 residues in the CDR3. Germline V gene data show CDR1 as MNHNY and CDR2 as SVGAGI (reference sequence). The V end was cut by 6 bases, the J end by 2 bases, with 8 bases between. The CDR3 reads CASSPGAYEQYF. CDR3 in DNA: TGTGCCAGCAGCCCGGGGGCCTACGAGCAGTACTTC.

The DNA of the CDR3 is TGCAGTGCCAGTTCCCTCGCCGAGCAGTACTTC. Protein: CSASSLAEQYF. The J gene is TRBJ2-7, the V gene TRBV20-1, with D unresolved. Germline-derived CDR1 and CDR2 are DFQATT and SNEGSKA (reference sequence). Trimming cost V 6 bases and J 6 bases, with 12 bases left between them. CDR3 length equals 11 residues.

The chain recombines TRBV5-1 with TRBJ1-1; 8 nucleotides align to TRBD1. The germline V gene has CDR1 SGHRS and CDR2 YFSETQ. The junction had 10 bases not matched to a gene; V was cut back by 3 bases and J by 6 bases. The CDR3 is 15 amino acids. The CDR3 reads CASSSWTGQLPEAFF. Written as DNA, the CDR3 is TGCGCCAGCAGCTCTTGGACAGGGCAGTTGCCTGAAGCTTTCTTT.

The chain has TRBV27 and TRBJ2-3; 7 nucleotides line up with TRBD2. Trimming took 2 bases from V and 4 from J; bases not matched to a gene: 9. Germline V gene data show CDR1 as MNHEY and CDR2 as SMNVEV (reference sequence). The CDR3 length is 16 residues. The CDR3 sequence: CASSLRAKRGSDTQYF. The CDR3 nucleotides are TGTGCCAGCAGTTTAAGGGCCAAGCGGGGTTCAGATACGCAGTATTTT.

V gene TRBV19 combines with J gene TRBJ1-4, with D unclear. Germline lookup yields CDR1 LNHDA and CDR2 SQIVND (reference sequence). CDR3 length: 14 amino acids. The ends were cut back, 3 bases at V and 7 bases at J, with 12 bases in the middle. The CDR3 here is CASSISRGREKLFF. The CDR3 coding sequence is TGTGCCAGTAGTATCTCCCGAGGCCGTGAAAAACTGTTTTTT. Combining the CDR3 with reference TRBV19 and TRBJ1-4 gives the whole variable domain DGGITQSPKYLFRKEGQNVTLSCEQNLNHDAMYWYRQDPGQGLRLIYYSQIVNDFQKGDIAEGYSVSREKKESFPLTVTSAQKNPTAFYLCASSISRGREKLFFGSGTQLSVL.

As DNA, the CDR3 is TGTGCCAGCTCACCCGGACAGGATGAAAAACTGTTTTTT. Protein: CASSPGQDEKLFF. The chain links TRBV18 to TRBJ1-4; 7 nucleotides agree with TRBD1. This CDR3 region has 13 residues. The J segment lost 6 bases and the V segment lost 3 bases, leaving 1 base of the junction unmatched. Germline V gene data show CDR1 as KGHSH and CDR2 as LQKENI.

The chain is built from TRBV2 and TRBJ2-2; possible D gene TRBD2, 5 bases. Germline CDR1 is SNHLY and CDR2 is FYNNEI. Trimming took 4 bases from V and 8 from J, leaving 14 bases between them. The CDR3 runs to 14 residues. The CDR3 DNA is TGTGCCAGCAGTGGGCCCCCGGGGTTGGGGGAGCTGTTTTTT. It codes for CASSGPPGLGELFF.

The V gene is TRBV7-9, the J gene TRBJ1-2; TRBD1 matches at 7 bases. From germline, CDR1 is SEHNR and CDR2 FQNEAQ (reference sequence). With V trimmed by 4 bases and J by 0 bases, 8 bases remained unmatched. The CDR3 consists of 16 residues. CDR3 sequence: CASSSRGQPTNYGYTF. Written as DNA, the CDR3 is TGTGCCAGCAGCTCTAGGGGGCAGCCTACTAACTATGGCTACACCTTC.

The gene calls are TRBV5-5 and TRBJ1-2; 8 nucleotides align to TRBD1. Germline trimming cut 0 bases from V and 8 bases from J; bases unmatched to any gene: 3. Per germline, CDR1 SGHKS and CDR2 YYEKEE (reference sequence). This CDR3 has 13 residues. Written as DNA, the CDR3 is TGTGCCAGCAGCTTGGGGACAGGGTACGGCTACACCTTC. Protein: CASSLGTGYGYTF. Full variable domain (outside the CDR3, taken from reference TRBV5-5 and TRBJ1-2): DAGVTQSPTHLIKTRGQQVTLRCSPISGHKSVSWYQQVLGQGPQFIFQYYEKEERGRGNFPDRFSARQFPNYSSELNVNALLLGDSALYLCASSLGTGYGYTFGSGTRLTVV.

The chain carries TRBV19 and TRBJ2-1, with D possibly being TRBD1 (5 bases). Germline CDR1 is LNHDA and CDR2 is SQIVND (reference sequence). Trimming cost V 2 bases and J 8 bases, with 13 bases left between them. The CDR3 is made up of 14 amino acids. CDR3 sequence: CASSIINRMDEQFF. The DNA of the CDR3 is TGTGCCAGTAGTATAATCAACAGGATGGATGAGCAGTTCTTC.